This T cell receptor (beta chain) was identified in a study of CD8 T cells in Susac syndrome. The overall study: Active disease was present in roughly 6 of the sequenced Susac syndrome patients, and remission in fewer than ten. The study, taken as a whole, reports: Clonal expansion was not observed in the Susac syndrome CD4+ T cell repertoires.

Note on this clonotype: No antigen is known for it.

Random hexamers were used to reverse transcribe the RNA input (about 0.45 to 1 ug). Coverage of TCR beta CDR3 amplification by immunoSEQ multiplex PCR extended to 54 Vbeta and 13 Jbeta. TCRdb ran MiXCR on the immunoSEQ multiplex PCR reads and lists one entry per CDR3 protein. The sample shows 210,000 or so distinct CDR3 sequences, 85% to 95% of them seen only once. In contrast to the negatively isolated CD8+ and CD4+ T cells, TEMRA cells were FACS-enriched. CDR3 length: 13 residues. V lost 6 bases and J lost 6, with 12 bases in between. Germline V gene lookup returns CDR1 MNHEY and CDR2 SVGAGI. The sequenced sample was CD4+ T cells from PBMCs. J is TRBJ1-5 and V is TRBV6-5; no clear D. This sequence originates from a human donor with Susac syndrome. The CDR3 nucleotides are TGTGCCAGCAGGACGGCGGAGAGTCAGCCCCAGCATTTT. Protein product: CASRTAESQPQHF.